This TCR beta chain was obtained from a study of shared clonotypes between healthy human individuals. Measured with immunoSEQ multiplex PCR; TCRdb has only the in-frame clones, and not every one. The sample shows 550,000 to 600,000 clones, roughly four fifths of them seen only once. A note on this clone: It may be a read error: a sequence one base away is much more abundant.

This CDR3 is 12 amino acids long. Germline CDR1 SGHNT, CDR2 YYREEE (reference sequence). Trimming cost V 4 bases and J 12 bases, with 16 bases left between them. The gene calls are TRBV5-4 and TRBJ1-1; D might be TRBD1 (6 bases). Sequenced input: PBMCs. This TCR came from a woman aged 40 to 50 in good health. Some clones in this sample may be carry-over from other donors' samples. CDR3 sequence: CASSPTTGFSFF. The CDR3 DNA reads as TGTGCCAGCAGCCCTACGACAGGATTTTCTTTCTTT.